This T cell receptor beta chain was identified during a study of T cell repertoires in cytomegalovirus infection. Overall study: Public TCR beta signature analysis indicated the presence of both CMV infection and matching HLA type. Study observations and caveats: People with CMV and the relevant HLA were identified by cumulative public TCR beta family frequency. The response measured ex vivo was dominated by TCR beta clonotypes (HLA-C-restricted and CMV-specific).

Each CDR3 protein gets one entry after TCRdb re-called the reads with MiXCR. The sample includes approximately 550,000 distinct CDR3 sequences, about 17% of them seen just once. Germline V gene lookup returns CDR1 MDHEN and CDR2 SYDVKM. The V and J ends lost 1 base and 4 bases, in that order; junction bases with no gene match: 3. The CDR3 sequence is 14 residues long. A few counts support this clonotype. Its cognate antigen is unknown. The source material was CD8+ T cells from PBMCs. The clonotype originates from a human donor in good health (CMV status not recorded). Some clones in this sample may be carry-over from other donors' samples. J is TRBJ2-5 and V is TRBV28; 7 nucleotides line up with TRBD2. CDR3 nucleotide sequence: TGTGCCAGCAGTTTATCATGGGAGGGAGAGACCCAGTACTTC. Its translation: CASSLSWEGETQYF. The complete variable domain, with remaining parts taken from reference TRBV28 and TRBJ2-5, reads DVKVTQSSRYLVKRTGEKVFLECVQDMDHENMFWYRQDPGLGLRLIYFSYDVKMKEKGDIPEGYSVSREKKERFSLILESASTNQTSMYLCASSLSWEGETQYFGPGTRLLVL.